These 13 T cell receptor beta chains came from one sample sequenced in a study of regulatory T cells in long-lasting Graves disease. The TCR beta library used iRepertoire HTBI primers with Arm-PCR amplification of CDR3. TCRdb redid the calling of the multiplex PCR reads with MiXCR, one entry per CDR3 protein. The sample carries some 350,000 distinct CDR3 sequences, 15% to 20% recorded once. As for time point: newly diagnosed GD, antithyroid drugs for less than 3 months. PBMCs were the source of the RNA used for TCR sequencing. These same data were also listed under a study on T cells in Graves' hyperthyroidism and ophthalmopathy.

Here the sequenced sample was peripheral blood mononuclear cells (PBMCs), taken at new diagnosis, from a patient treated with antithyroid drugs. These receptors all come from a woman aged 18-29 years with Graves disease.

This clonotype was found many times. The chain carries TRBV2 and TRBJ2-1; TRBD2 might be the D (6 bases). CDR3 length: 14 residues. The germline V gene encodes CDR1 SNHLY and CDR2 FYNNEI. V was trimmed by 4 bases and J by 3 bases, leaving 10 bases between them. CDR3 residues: CASSAGRDYNEQFF. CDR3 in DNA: TGTGCCAGCAGTGCCGGGAGAGACTACAATGAGCAGTTCTTC.

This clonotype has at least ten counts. The chain's CDR3 is CASSDMGSGNQPQHF. CDR3 nucleotides: TGTGCCAGCAGTGATATGGGGAGTGGCAATCAGCCCCAGCATTTT. The chain combines TRBV2 with TRBJ1-5; D unclear. Trimming removed 3 bases at V and 2 bases at J, with 11 bases between. CDR1 and CDR2 (germline): SNHLY, FYNNEI. The CDR3 extends over 15 amino acids.

CDR3 sequence: CAISGVAGVSDTQYF. The DNA for the CDR3 is TGTGCCATCAGTGGTGTAGCGGGAGTTTCAGATACGCAGTATTTT. The rearrangement links TRBV10-3 to TRBJ2-3, with TRBD2 matching over 9 bases. The germline V gene encodes CDR1 ENHRY and CDR2 SYGVKD. Trimming took 4 bases from V and 4 from J; bases not matched to a gene: 6. This CDR3 spans 15 amino acids.

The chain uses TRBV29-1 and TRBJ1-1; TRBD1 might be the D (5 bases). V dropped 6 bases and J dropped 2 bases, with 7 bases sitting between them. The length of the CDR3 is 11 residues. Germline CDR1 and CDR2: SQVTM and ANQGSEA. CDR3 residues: CSVQGNTEAFF. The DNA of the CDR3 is TGCAGCGTCCAGGGAAACACTGAAGCTTTCTTT.

The CDR3 coding sequence is TGTGCCAGCAGCTGGGGGGACAGGGGAACAGATACGCAGTATTTT. Protein: CASSWGDRGTDTQYF. The chain has TRBV5-6 and TRBJ2-3; 10 nucleotides line up with TRBD1. V was pared by 3 bases and J by 3 bases, with 4 bases of the junction left unmatched. From germline, CDR1 is SGHDT and CDR2 YYEEEE. There are 15 residues in the CDR3.

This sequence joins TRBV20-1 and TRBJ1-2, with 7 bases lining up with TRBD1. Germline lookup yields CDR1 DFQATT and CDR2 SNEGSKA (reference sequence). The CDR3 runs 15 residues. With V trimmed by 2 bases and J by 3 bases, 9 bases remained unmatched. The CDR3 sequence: CSARIPGQRDYGYTF. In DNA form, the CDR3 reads TGCAGTGCTAGAATTCCGGGACAGCGAGACTATGGCTACACCTTC.

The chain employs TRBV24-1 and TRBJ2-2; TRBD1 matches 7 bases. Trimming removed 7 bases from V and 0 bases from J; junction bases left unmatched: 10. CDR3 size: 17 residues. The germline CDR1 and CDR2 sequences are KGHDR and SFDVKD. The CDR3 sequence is CATSLRSGTANTGELFF. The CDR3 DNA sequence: TGTGCCACCAGCCTCCGTTCTGGGACAGCGAACACCGGGGAGCTGTTTTTT.

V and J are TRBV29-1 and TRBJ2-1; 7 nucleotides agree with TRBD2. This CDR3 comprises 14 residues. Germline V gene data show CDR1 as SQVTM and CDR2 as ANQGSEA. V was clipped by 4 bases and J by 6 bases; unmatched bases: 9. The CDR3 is CSVGGRALFNEQFF. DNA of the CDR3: TGCAGCGTTGGAGGGAGGGCCCTTTTCAATGAGCAGTTCTTC.

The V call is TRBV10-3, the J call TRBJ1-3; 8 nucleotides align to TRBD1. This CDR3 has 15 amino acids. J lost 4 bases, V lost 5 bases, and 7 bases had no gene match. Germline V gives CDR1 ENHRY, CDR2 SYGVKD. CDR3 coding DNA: TGTGCCATCAGTAGAACAGGGGGGGCAGGAAACACCATATATTTT. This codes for CAISRTGGAGNTIYF.

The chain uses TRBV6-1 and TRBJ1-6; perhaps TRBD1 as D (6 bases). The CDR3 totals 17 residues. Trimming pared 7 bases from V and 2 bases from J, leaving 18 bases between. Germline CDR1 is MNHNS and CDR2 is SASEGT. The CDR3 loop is CASKDSGVETYNSPLHF. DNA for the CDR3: TGTGCCAGCAAGGACAGCGGGGTGGAGACCTATAATTCACCCCTCCACTTT.

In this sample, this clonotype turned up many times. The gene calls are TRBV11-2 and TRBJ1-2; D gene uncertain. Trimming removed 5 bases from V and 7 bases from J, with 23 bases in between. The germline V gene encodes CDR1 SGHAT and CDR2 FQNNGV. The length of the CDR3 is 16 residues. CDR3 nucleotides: TGTGCCAGCAGCACAGTTCCCGGTTCTCTTCTGTTTGGCTACACCTTC. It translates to CASSTVPGSLLFGYTF.

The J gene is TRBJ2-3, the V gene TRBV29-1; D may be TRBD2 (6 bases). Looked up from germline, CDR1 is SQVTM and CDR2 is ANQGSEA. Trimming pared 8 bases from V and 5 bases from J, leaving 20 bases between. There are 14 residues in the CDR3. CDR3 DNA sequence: TGCAGCCCGTTAGTTCAGGGACTTCTAGATACGCAGTATTTT. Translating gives CSPLVQGLLDTQYF.

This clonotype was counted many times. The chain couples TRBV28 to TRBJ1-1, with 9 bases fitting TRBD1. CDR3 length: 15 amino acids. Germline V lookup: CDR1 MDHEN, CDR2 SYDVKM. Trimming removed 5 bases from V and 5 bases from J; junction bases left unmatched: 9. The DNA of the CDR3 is TGTGCCAGCAGTCCGAGGACAGGGGCGGGGACTGAAGCTTTCTTT. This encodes CASSPRTGAGTEAFF.